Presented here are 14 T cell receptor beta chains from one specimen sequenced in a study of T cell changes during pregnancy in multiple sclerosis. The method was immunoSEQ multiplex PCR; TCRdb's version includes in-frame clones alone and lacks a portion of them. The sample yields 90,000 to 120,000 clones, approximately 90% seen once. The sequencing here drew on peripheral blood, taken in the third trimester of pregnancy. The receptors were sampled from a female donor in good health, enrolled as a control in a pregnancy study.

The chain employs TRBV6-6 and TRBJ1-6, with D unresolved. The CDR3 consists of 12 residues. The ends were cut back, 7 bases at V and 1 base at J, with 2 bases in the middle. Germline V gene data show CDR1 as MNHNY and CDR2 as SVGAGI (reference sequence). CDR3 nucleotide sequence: TGTGCCAGCACGTCCTATAATTCACCCCTCCACTTT. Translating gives CASTSYNSPLHF.

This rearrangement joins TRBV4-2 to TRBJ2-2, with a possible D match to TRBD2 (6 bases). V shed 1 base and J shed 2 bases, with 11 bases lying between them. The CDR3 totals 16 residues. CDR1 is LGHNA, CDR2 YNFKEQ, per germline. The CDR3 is CASSQVGGENTGELFF. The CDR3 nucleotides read TGTGCCAGCAGCCAAGTCGGCGGGGAAAACACCGGGGAGCTGTTTTTT.

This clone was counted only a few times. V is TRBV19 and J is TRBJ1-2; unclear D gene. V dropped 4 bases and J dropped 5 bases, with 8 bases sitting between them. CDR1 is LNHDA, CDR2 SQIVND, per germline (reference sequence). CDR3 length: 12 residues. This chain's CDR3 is CASSTREYGYTF. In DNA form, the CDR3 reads TGTGCCAGTAGTACCCGGGAGTATGGCTACACCTTC.

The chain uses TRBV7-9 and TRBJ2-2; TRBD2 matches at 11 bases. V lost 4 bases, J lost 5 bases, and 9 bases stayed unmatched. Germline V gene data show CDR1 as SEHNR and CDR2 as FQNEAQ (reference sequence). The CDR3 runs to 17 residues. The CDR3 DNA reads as TGTGCCAGCAGCTACCGGACTAGCGGGCAAGTTACCGGGGAGCTGTTTTTT. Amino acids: CASSYRTSGQVTGELFF.

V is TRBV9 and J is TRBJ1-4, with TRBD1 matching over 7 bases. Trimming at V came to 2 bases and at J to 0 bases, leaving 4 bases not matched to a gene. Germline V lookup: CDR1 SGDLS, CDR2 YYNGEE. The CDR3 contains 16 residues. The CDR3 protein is CASSVGQQTTNEKLFF. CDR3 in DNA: TGTGCCAGCAGCGTGGGACAGCAAACAACTAATGAAAAACTGTTTTTT.

DNA for the CDR3: TGTGCCAGCAGTTCCCGGACAGGGGGATCCTATGGCTACACCTTC. It codes for CASSSRTGGSYGYTF. The chain carries TRBV5-4 and TRBJ1-2; TRBD1 agrees at 10 bases. The germline V gene encodes CDR1 SGHNT and CDR2 YYREEE (reference sequence). CDR3 length equals 15 residues. V was pared by 5 bases and J by 4 bases, with 8 bases of the junction left unmatched. The whole variable domain, filled in from reference TRBV5-4 and TRBJ1-2, reads ETGVTQSPTHLIKTRGQQVTLRCSSQSGHNTVSWYQQALGQGPQFIFQYYREEENGRGNFPPRFSGLQFPNYSSELNVNALELDDSALYLCASSSRTGGSYGYTFGSGTRLTVV.

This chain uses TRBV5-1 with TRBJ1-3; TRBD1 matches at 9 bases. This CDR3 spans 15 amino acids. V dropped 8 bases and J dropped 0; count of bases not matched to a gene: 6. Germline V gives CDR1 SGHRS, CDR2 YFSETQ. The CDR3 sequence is CASTGTGSSGNTIYF. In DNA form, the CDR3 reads TGCGCCAGTACCGGGACAGGGAGCTCTGGAAACACCATATATTTT.

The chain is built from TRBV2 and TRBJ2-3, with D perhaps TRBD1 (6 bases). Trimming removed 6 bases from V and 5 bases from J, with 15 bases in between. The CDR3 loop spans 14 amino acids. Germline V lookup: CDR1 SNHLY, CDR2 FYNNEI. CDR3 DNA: TGTGCCAGCAGGTCTGGGGGCGGTTTAGATACGCAGTATTTT. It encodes CASRSGGGLDTQYF.

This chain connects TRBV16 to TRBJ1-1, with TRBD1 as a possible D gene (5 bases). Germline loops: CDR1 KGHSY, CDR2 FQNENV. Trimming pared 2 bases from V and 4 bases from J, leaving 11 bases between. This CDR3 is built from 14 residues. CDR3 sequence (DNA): TGTGCCAGCAGCCAACTGTCCAGGGCCACTGAAGCTTTCTTT. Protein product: CASSQLSRATEAFF.

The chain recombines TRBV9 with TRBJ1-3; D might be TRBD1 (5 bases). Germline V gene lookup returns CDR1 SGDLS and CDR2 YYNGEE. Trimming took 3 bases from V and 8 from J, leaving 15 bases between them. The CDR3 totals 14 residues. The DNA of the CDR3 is TGTGCCAGCAGCGCCCCGAGAACAGGTGACACCATATATTTT. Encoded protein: CASSAPRTGDTIYF.

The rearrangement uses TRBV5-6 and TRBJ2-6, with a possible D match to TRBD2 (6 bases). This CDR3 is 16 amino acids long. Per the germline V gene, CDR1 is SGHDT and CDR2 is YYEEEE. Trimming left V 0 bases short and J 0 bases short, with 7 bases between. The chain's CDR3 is CASSLVGGSGANVLTF. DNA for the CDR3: TGTGCCAGCAGCTTGGTCGGGGGCTCTGGGGCCAACGTCCTGACTTTC.

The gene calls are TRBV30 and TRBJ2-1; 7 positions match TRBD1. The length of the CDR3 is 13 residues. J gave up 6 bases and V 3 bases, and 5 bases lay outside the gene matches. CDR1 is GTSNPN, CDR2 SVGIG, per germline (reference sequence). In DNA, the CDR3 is TGTGCCTGGAGCGCCGGGACAGTCAATGAGCAGTTCTTC. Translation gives CAWSAGTVNEQFF.

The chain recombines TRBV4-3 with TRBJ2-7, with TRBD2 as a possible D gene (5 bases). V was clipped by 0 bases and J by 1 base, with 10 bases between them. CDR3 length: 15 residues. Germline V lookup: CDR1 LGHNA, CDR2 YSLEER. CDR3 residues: CASSQEGGQSYEQYF. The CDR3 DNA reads TGCGCCAGCAGCCAAGAAGGAGGTCAGTCCTACGAGCAGTACTTC.

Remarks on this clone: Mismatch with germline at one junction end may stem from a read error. The CDR3 DNA follows: TGTGCTAGCAGCCAACTAGGGACTAGCGGGACTAAGGAGACCCAGTACTTC. Translation gives CASSQLGTSGTKETQYF. The V call is TRBV7-7, the J call TRBJ2-5; 13 positions match TRBD2. CDR3 length equals 17 residues. Germline V gene lookup returns CDR1 SSHAT and CDR2 FNYEAQ (reference sequence).